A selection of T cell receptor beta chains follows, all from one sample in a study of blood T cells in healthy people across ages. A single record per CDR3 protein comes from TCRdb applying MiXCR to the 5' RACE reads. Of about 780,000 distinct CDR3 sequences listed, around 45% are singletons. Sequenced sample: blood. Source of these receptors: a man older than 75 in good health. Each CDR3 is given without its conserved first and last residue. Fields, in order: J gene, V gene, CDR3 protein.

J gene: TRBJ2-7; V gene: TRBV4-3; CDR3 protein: ASSQSTSPSYEQY
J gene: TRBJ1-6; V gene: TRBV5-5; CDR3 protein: ASSVEYRATYNSPLH
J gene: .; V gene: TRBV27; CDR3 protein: ASSIRQGDEQY
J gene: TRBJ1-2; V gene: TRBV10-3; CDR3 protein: AVLPQGNYGYT
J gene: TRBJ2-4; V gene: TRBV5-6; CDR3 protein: ASSFYPGNIQY
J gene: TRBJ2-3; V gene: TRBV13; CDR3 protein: ASSLGMGRTDTQY
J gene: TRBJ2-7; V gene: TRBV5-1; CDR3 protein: ASSFVFGQLMYEQY
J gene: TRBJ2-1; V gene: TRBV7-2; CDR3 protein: ASSEPGLAGPRPYNEQF
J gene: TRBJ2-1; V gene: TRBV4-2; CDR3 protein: ASSQDDSPAGLAGGIGPGEQF
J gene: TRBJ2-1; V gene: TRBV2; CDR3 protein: ARGQLNEQF
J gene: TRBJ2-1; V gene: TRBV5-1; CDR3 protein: ASRPNLRDPLEDEQF
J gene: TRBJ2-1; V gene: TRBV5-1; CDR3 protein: ASSWQPYNEQF
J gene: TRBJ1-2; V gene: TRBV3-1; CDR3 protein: ASSQSDRDYGYT
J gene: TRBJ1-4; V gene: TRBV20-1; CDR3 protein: SASTGPANEKLF
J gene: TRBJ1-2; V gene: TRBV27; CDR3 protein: ASSPTGALDYGYT
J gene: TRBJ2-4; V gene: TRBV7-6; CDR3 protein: ASSPTPGQMGEQY